This T cell receptor beta chain is drawn from a study of T cell clones after liver transplantation. For the study at large: A pre-transplant mixed lymphocyte reaction with TCRbeta sequencing defined graft-donor-reactive clones followed in post-transplant blood. Study findings and constraints: Small, mixed patient groups and varying post-transplant times limit these conclusions. Rather than being deleted, graft donor-reactive T cells may have moved into the graft. In most of the 8 subjects, circulating graft-donor-reactive CD4 TCRbeta sequences fell significantly after transplant.

The data were produced by immunoSEQ multiplex PCR, yet TCRdb's version contains in-frame clones alone and is incomplete. The sample contains 50,000 to 70,000 clones, about two thirds of which appear only once. Worth noting for this clone: The antigen remains undetermined.

In germline, CDR1 is SGDLS, CDR2 YYNGEE. V gave up 1 base and J gave up 8 bases; unmatched junction bases: 8. The CDR3 consists of 15 residues. Sequenced here: CD4+ T cells from blood, sampled at the 15-month timepoint. This chain joins TRBV9 and TRBJ2-1; TRBD2 aligns across 8 bases. The TCR was taken from a human patient who received a liver transplant. A share of the T cells may be of graft donor origin. CDR3 nucleotides: TGTGCCAGCAGCGTAAGGAGCGGGAGAAACGATGAGCAGTTCTTC. This encodes CASSVRSGRNDEQFF.